The clone carrying this TCR beta chain turned up a few times. V was clipped by 6 bases and J by 4 bases; unmatched bases: 10. This CDR3 has 15 amino acids. Germline V CDR1 and CDR2: DFQATT, SNEGSKA (reference sequence). RNA transcripts served as template for amplifying TCR beta CDR3 sequences. First-round RT-PCR used HTBI primers; second-round multiplex PCR followed. MiXCR, applied by TCRdb to the multiplex PCR reads, yields one record per CDR3 protein. This sample yields around 1.1 million distinct CDR3 sequences, of which 36% are seen a single time; 11% belongs to the top ten. The record originates from a study of Graves' ophthalmopathy and Graves' hyperthyroidism. Enrolled hyperthyroidism patients had a new diagnosis, a duration under 2 months, and an age of 18 to 65. The evidence that diagnosis relied on was clinical symptoms, serum thyroxine, TRAb, thyroid ultrasound and orbital computed tomography.

Sequencing used peripheral blood or thyroid tissue (not recorded which). This sequence joins TRBV20-1 and TRBJ2-7; 12 bases map to TRBD1. The receptor was isolated from an adult man with Graves' hyperthyroidism. The CDR3 region is CSAPQGTGGKYEQYF. CDR3 DNA: TGCAGTGCCCCCCAAGGGACAGGGGGCAAGTACGAGCAGTACTTC.